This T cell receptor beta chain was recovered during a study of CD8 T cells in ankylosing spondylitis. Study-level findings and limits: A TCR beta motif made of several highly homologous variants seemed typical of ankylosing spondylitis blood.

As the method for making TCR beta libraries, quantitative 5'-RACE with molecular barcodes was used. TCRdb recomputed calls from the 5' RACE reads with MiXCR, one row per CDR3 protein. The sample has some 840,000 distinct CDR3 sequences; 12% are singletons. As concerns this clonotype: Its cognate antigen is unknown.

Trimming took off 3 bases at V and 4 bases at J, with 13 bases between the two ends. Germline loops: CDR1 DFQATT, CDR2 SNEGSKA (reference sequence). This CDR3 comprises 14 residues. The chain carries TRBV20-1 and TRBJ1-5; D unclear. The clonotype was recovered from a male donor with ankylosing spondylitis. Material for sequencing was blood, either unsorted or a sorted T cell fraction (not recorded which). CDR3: CSASIPPSNQPQHF. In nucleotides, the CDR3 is TGCAGTGCTAGTATACCCCCTTCTAATCAGCCCCAGCATTTT.